The present entry profiles one TCR beta chain with its context. DNA at around 190 ng, some 31,000 T cell genomes, went into sorted-subset replicate PCRs. TCRdb keeps only in-frame clones here, not all; method: immunoSEQ multiplex PCR. This sample has over 1.4 million clones, with 95% to 97% found just once. The data originate from a study of shared clonotypes between healthy human individuals. Study context: Researchers drew samples from a couple of women and three men aged 18 to 49. Donors had three CD4 naive, three CD4 memory, two CD8 naive and one CD8 memory plate apiece.

J was trimmed by 4 bases and V by 4 bases; bases with no gene match: 9. The CDR3 is made up of 16 amino acids. CDR1 SEHNR and CDR2 FQNEAQ come from the germline V gene (reference sequence). V is TRBV7-9 and J is TRBJ1-5, with 8 nucleotides matching TRBD1. Material for sequencing was naive CD4+ T cells sorted from blood. Noted subset: CD45RA+ positively selected. The origin of this receptor is a man under 40 in good health. The DNA for the CDR3 is TGTGCCAGCAGCTCATGGACAGGGCTTGGAAATCAGCCCCAGCATTTT. It is translated as CASSSWTGLGNQPQHF.